The source of this T cell receptor beta chain is a study of cytomegalovirus exposure and HLA in healthy donors. For the study at large: Some 200 million T cells yielded 117 million unique TCR beta sequences in earlier analysis.

This clone has just one count. Antigen specificity is unknown. Both 60 Vbeta primers and 13 Jbeta primers went into the PCR. This table comes from immunoSEQ multiplex PCR, and its TCRdb copy is limited to in-frame clones, with some not included. The table shows roughly 240,000 clones, with roughly 82% occurring only once. Study findings and constraints: Presence/absence analyses took donor sequencing depth as roughly uniform.

Sequenced material: PBMCs. This TCR derives from a woman aged 35 to 49 in good health and CMV-seropositive.

CDR3 in DNA: TGTGCCAGCAGCTTAATAGCGCTGCAAGAGACCCAGTACTTC. It translates to CASSLIALQETQYF. The chain couples TRBV7-9 to TRBJ2-5; a weak D match, TRBD2 (5 bases). Germline loops: CDR1 SEHNR, CDR2 FQNEAQ (reference sequence). V was trimmed by 2 bases and J by 2 bases, leaving 9 bases between them. CDR3 length: 14 amino acids.